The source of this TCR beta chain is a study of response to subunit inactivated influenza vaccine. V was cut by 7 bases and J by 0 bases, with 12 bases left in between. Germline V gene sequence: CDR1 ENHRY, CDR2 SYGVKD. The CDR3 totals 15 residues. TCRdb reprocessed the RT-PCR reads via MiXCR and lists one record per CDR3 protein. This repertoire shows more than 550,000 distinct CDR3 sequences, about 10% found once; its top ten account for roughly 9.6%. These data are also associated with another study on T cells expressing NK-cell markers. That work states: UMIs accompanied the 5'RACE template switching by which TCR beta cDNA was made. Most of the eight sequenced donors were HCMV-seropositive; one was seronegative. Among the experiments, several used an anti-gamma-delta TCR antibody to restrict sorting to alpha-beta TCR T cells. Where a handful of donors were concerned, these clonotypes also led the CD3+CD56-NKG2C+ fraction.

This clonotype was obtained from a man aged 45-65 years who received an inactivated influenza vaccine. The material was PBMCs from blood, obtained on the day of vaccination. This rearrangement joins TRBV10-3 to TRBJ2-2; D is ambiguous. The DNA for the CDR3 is TGTGCCATCACCCCAGGACGGTCGAACACCGGGGAGCTGTTTTTT. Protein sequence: CAITPGRSNTGELFF.